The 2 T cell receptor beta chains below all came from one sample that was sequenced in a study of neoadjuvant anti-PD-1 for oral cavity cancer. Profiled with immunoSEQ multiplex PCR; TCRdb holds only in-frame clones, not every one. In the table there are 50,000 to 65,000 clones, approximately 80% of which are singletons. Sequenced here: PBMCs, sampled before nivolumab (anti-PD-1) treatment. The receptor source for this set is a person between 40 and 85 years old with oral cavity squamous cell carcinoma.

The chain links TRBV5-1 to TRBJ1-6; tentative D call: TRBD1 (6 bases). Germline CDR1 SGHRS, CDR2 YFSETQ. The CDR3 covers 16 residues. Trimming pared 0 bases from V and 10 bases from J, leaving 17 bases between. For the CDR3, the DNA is TGCGCCAGCAGCTTGGCGGGGGCGGGAATCGGGTCACCCCTCCACTTT. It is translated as CASSLAGAGIGSPLHF.

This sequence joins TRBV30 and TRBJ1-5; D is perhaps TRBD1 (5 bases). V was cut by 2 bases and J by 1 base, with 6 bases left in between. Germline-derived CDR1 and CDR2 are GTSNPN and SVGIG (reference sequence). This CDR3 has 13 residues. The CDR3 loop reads CAWSSGSNQPQHF. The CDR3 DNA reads TGTGCCTGGAGTTCAGGGAGCAATCAGCCCCAGCATTTT.